These 29 T cell receptor beta chains were all obtained from the same sample, sequenced in a study of CD8+ T cells in alopecia areata. cDNA reverse transcribed from extracted RNA served as the sequencing template. TCRdb keeps only in-frame clones here, not all; method: immunoSEQ multiplex PCR. The sample lists around 290,000 clones, 55% to 70% occurring once. Treatment denoted: oral pan-JAK inhibitor, 5-10 mg twice daily. Sample: CD4+ T cells sorted from blood, taken at week 24, from a patient treated with tofacitinib. The receptors shown here come from a human donor with alopecia areata.

This clone was observed a single time. The chain recombines TRBV6-1 with TRBJ1-2, with 8 bases fitting TRBD1. Unmatched junction bases numbered 3, after V lost 5 bases and J lost 4 bases. This CDR3 contains 13 residues. Germline V gene lookup returns CDR1 MNHNS and CDR2 SASEGT. The CDR3 here is CASSKDRVYGYTF. In nucleotides, the CDR3 is TGTGCCAGCAGTAAGGACAGGGTCTATGGCTACACCTTC.

The chain is built from TRBV5-4 and TRBJ2-3; TRBD2 is a possible D gene (6 bases). Deletions cut 4 bases from V and 5 bases from J, with 8 bases between. Per the germline V gene, CDR1 is SGHNT and CDR2 is YYREEE (reference sequence). The CDR3 sequence is 12 residues long. CDR3 in amino acids: CASSPEGDTQYF. The CDR3 nucleotides are TGTGCCAGCAGCCCGGAGGGAGATACGCAGTATTTT.

The chain recombines TRBV2 with TRBJ1-1; D ambiguous. Trimming shortened V by 6 bases and J by 6 bases, and 14 bases separated the two germline ends. This CDR3 spans 13 amino acids. From germline, CDR1 is SNHLY and CDR2 FYNNEI. CDR3: CASRSGYHAEAFF. The CDR3 DNA follows: TGTGCCAGCAGATCGGGGTATCATGCTGAAGCTTTCTTT.

The chain is built from TRBV5-1 and TRBJ2-5; D is perhaps TRBD2 (7 bases). V shed 4 bases and J shed 4 bases, with 11 bases lying between them. Germline assignment: CDR1 SGHRS and CDR2 YFSETQ. The CDR3 length is 13 residues. CDR3 sequence: CASSGGGAETQYF. CDR3 DNA sequence: TGCGCCAGCAGCGGAGGGGGGGCAGAGACCCAGTACTTC.

This clone came up once. The chain recombines TRBV6-5 with TRBJ1-2; TRBD1 might be the D (5 bases). Germline assignment: CDR1 MNHEY and CDR2 SVGAGI. CDR3 length: 12 amino acids. The V end lost 10 bases, the J end lost 4 bases, and 13 bases lay between the germline ends. The CDR3 reads CATLQATYGYTF. CDR3 sequence (DNA): TGTGCCACATTACAGGCGACCTATGGCTACACCTTC.

V usage is TRBV4-1 and J usage is TRBJ1-1, with D possibly matching TRBD1 (6 bases). Germline lookup yields CDR1 MGHRA and CDR2 YSYEKL. The ends were cut back, 1 base at V and 7 bases at J, with 16 bases in the middle. The CDR3 spans 15 residues. The CDR3 bases are TGCGCCAGCAGCCAAGGGGGTTTGCGGGGGCGTGAAGCTTTCTTT. This gives the protein CASSQGGLRGREAFF.

The V and J genes are TRBV11-3 and TRBJ2-7; no clear D. From germline, CDR1 is SGHNT and CDR2 YENEEA. Trimming pared 0 bases from V and 6 bases from J, leaving 9 bases between. The CDR3 loop spans 13 amino acids. For the CDR3, the DNA is TGTGCCAGCAGCTTAGACGATGTAGGCGAGCAGTACTTC. It yields the protein CASSLDDVGEQYF.

This rearrangement joins TRBV30 to TRBJ1-1; TRBD1 aligns across 7 bases. Per germline, CDR1 GTSNPN and CDR2 SVGIG (reference sequence). The CDR3 spans 13 residues. J was trimmed by 0 bases and V by 3 bases; bases with no gene match: 1. This chain's CDR3 is CAWRQGMNTEAFF. The CDR3 coding sequence is TGTGCCTGGAGACAGGGGATGAACACTGAAGCTTTCTTT.

The chain couples TRBV15 to TRBJ2-2; D possibly corresponds to TRBD2 (6 bases). Trimming removed 3 bases from V and 3 bases from J, with 14 bases in between. The germline V gene encodes CDR1 LNHNV and CDR2 YYDKDF (reference sequence). The CDR3 consists of 16 residues. The CDR3 bases are TGTGCCACCAGCAGGCTCCCGGGAGCAGACACCGGGGAGCTGTTTTTT. Encoded protein: CATSRLPGADTGELFF.

This clone was counted a few times. The chain is built from TRBV11-2 and TRBJ2-1; D is unclear. From germline, CDR1 is SGHAT and CDR2 FQNNGV. The V and J ends lost 7 bases and 4 bases respectively, with 5 bases between them. This CDR3 is built from 11 residues. CDR3 sequence (DNA): TGTGCCAGCACCAATTACAATGAGCAGTTCTTC. This gives the protein CASTNYNEQFF.

The chain has TRBV15 and TRBJ2-5; unclear D gene. This CDR3 contains 14 residues. Germline V gives CDR1 LNHNV, CDR2 YYDKDF (reference sequence). Trimming took off 1 base at V and 3 bases at J, with 9 bases between the two ends. CDR3 sequence: CATSRGAVKETQYF. For the CDR3, the DNA is TGTGCCACCAGCAGAGGGGCAGTGAAAGAGACCCAGTACTTC.

The chain links TRBV30 to TRBJ1-1, with D tentatively TRBD1 (5 bases). This CDR3 contains 13 residues. Germline assignment: CDR1 GTSNPN and CDR2 SVGIG (reference sequence). V lost 3 bases and J 1 base, leaving 9 bases between the germline ends. In DNA form, the CDR3 reads TGTGCCTGGAGGGGAGACAGGAACACTGAAGCTTTCTTT. Its translation is CAWRGDRNTEAFF. The full variable domain, with the rest looked up from reference TRBV30 and TRBJ1-1, is SQTIHQWPATLVQPVGSPLSLECTVEGTSNPNLYWYRQAAGRGLQLLFYSVGIGQISSEVPQNLSASRPQDRQFILSSKKLLLSDSGFYLCAWRGDRNTEAFFGQGTRLTVV.

The chain recombines TRBV19 with TRBJ1-2; no reliable D call. The CDR3 has 11 residues. V was shortened by 10 bases and J by 3 bases, with 9 bases between the two germline ends. From germline, CDR1 is LNHDA and CDR2 SQIVND (reference sequence). CDR3 nucleotides: TGTGCCACAAACCGGGACTATGGCTACACCTTC. Encoded protein: CATNRDYGYTF.

This CDR3 reads CSVDSTDTQYF. The DNA for the CDR3 is TGCAGCGTTGATTCCACAGATACGCAGTATTTT. The V call is TRBV29-1, the J call TRBJ2-3; D gene unclear. The CDR3 contains 11 residues. V lost 3 bases to trimming and J lost 2 bases, with 3 bases between them. Germline V gives CDR1 SQVTM, CDR2 ANQGSEA.

The chain couples TRBV6-5 to TRBJ1-2; TRBD1 is a possible D gene (6 bases). V gave up 5 bases and J gave up 6 bases, with 10 bases separating them. There are 12 residues in the CDR3. CDR1 MNHEY and CDR2 SVGAGI come from the germline V gene. The CDR3 bases are TGTGCCAGCAGTAGGGGACAAGATGGCTACACCTTC. It encodes CASSRGQDGYTF.

In this sample, this clone turned up a few times. The chain links TRBV10-3 to TRBJ1-1; D possibly corresponds to TRBD1 (5 bases). V was cut by 2 bases and J by 2 bases, with 15 bases left in between. CDR1 and CDR2 from the germline V gene are ENHRY and SYGVKD. CDR3 size: 16 residues. Written as DNA, the CDR3 is TGTGCCATCAGTGAGATCCCGGGACCGGTTAACACTGAAGCTTTCTTT. This gives the protein CAISEIPGPVNTEAFF.

The genes are TRBV5-1 and TRBJ2-4; weak D call: TRBD1 (5 bases). The CDR3 extends over 15 amino acids. Germline assignment: CDR1 SGHRS and CDR2 YFSETQ. V was pared by 0 bases and J by 6 bases, with 13 bases between. The DNA for the CDR3 is TGCGCCAGCAGCTTGGGGCAGGGCTCGGGAAACATTCAGTACTTC. This sequence encodes CASSLGQGSGNIQYF.

The rearrangement uses TRBV14 and TRBJ1-6; perhaps TRBD1 as D (5 bases). Germline V gives CDR1 SGHDN, CDR2 FVKESK. The length of the CDR3 is 14 residues. V lost 1 base and J lost 11, with 12 bases in between. The CDR3 region is CASSQVGGYAPLHF. For the CDR3, the DNA is TGTGCCAGCAGCCAAGTGGGGGGGTACGCACCCCTCCACTTT.

CDR3 region: CASSPQGVGNTEAFF. The CDR3 DNA reads TGCGCCAGCAGCCCGCAGGGAGTGGGGAACACTGAAGCTTTCTTT. J is TRBJ1-1 and V is TRBV5-1; D perhaps matches TRBD1 (5 bases). The length of the CDR3 is 15 residues. Trimming stripped 4 bases from V and 1 base from J, with 14 bases between. Germline lookup yields CDR1 SGHRS and CDR2 YFSETQ.

On this clone: Distinct nucleotide sequences in the sample also encode this CDR3. The J gene is TRBJ1-5, the V gene TRBV2, with D uncertain. The V and J ends lost 6 bases and 0 bases respectively, with 6 bases between them. CDR1 SNHLY and CDR2 FYNNEI come from the germline V gene. The CDR3 totals 13 residues. The CDR3 region is CASSGDSNQPQHF. Here the CDR3 DNA reads TGTGCCAGCAGCGGCGATAGCAATCAGCCCCAGCATTTT.

Concerning this clone itself: This specimen includes other DNA sequences encoding the same CDR3. The chain carries TRBV30 and TRBJ2-3; tentative D call: TRBD2 (6 bases). This CDR3 is 13 amino acids long. Deletions cut 0 bases from V and 4 bases from J, with 8 bases between. Germline CDR1 GTSNPN, CDR2 SVGIG (reference sequence). The CDR3 bases are TGTGCCTGGAGTGTTCGGGGGTCAGATACGCAGTATTTT. Translation: CAWSVRGSDTQYF. Complete variable domain (other parts from reference TRBV30 and TRBJ2-3): SQTIHQWPATLVQPVGSPLSLECTVEGTSNPNLYWYRQAAGRGLQLLFYSVGIGQISSEVPQNLSASRPQDRQFILSSKKLLLSDSGFYLCAWSVRGSDTQYFGPGTRLTVL.

CDR3 nucleotide sequence: TGCGCCAGCAGCCAAGATCCCCATCCCCCATCGCCCGAATACAGGGGGCTTAATGGCTACACCTTC. It yields the protein CASSQDPHPPSPEYRGLNGYTF. This chain uses TRBV4-1 with TRBJ1-2; 9 bases are a match to TRBD1. The CDR3 is made up of 22 amino acids. Looked up from germline, CDR1 is MGHRA and CDR2 is YSYEKL. V lost 0 bases, J lost 6 bases, and 26 bases stayed unmatched.

The chain carries TRBV2 and TRBJ1-5; D gene unclear. The CDR3 has 14 residues. CDR1 is SNHLY and CDR2 is FYNNEI in the germline V gene. V lost 6 bases, J lost 4 bases, and 13 bases lay in between. This chain's CDR3 is CASSDGRTNQPQHF. CDR3 sequence (DNA): TGTGCCAGCAGCGACGGACGGACTAATCAGCCCCAGCATTTT.

In this sample, this clone turned up once. V gene TRBV7-3 combines with J gene TRBJ2-1, with 7 bases fitting TRBD2. This CDR3 contains 14 residues. Germline V gene data show CDR1 as SGHTA and CDR2 as FQGTGA. The V and J ends lost 7 bases and 5 bases, in that order; junction bases with no gene match: 8. Here the CDR3 reads CASTPGGGNNEQFF. The CDR3 bases are TGTGCCAGCACCCCTGGCGGGGGAAACAATGAGCAGTTCTTC.

The J gene is TRBJ2-5, the V gene TRBV5-1; D unclear. This CDR3 has 13 residues. Deletions cut 2 bases from V and 2 bases from J, with 7 bases between. Germline V lookup: CDR1 SGHRS, CDR2 YFSETQ. The CDR3 DNA reads as TGCGCCAGCAGCTTTGTTCAGCAAGAGACCCAGTACTTC. Translation: CASSFVQQETQYF.

The V call is TRBV7-3, the J call TRBJ2-1; D gene unclear. V gave up 4 bases and J gave up 6 bases, with 13 bases separating them. The CDR3 contains 14 residues. CDR1 is SGHTA and CDR2 is FQGTGA in the germline V gene. CDR3 DNA: TGTGCCAGCAGCTCAAAAGGTTCTAGCAATGAGCAGTTCTTC. Translating it yields CASSSKGSSNEQFF.

A word on this clone: Other nucleotide sequences in the sample specify the same CDR3. The rearrangement joins TRBV29-1 to TRBJ1-2; D unclear. Germline CDR1 and CDR2: SQVTM and ANQGSEA. V shed 3 bases and J shed 4 bases, with 3 bases lying between them. CDR3 length: 10 amino acids. The CDR3 reads CSVEGYGYTF. The CDR3 region has the DNA TGCAGCGTTGAGGGCTATGGCTACACCTTC.

This clone was recorded a few times. CDR3 sequence (DNA): TGCGCCAGCAGCCATAGCTCCTACGAGCAGTACTTC. Its protein is CASSHSSYEQYF. The chain is built from TRBV23-1 and TRBJ2-7; D gene uncertain. TRBV23-1 is an ORF, and what it does is uncertain. V lost 6 bases, J lost 0 bases, and 6 bases lay in between. The CDR3 has 12 amino acids.

This clone has only a few counts. The J gene is TRBJ2-2, the V gene TRBV7-9; D gene ambiguous. Germline values: CDR1 SEHNR, CDR2 FQNEAQ (reference sequence). Trimming stripped 1 base from V and 4 bases from J, with 7 bases between. This CDR3 contains 14 residues. As DNA, the CDR3 is TGTGCCAGCAGCTTAGGGCACAGCACCGGGGAGCTGTTTTTT. Protein product: CASSLGHSTGELFF.